These 29 T cell receptor beta chains were sequenced from one sample in a study of response to subunit inactivated influenza vaccine. TCRdb processed the RT-PCR reads anew with MiXCR; each CDR3 protein has one entry. Of some 600,000 distinct CDR3 sequences listed, 13% to 15% were seen once; the top ten hold 7.5% to 9%. The starting material was PBMCs from blood, obtained less than 15 days before vaccination. The receptors were sampled from a man between 45 and 60 years old who received an inactivated influenza vaccine.

This clonotype showed up just once. V and J are TRBV29-1 and TRBJ1-2; D is unresolved. Trimming pared 3 bases from V and 5 bases from J, leaving 16 bases between. This CDR3 comprises 14 residues. Germline values: CDR1 SQVTM, CDR2 ANQGSEA. CDR3 in DNA: TGCAGCGTTGAGAGGCGGGGTGAGAGTTATGGCTACACCTTC. Translating gives CSVERRGESYGYTF.

V and J are TRBV7-3 and TRBJ2-3, with D unclear. Germline lookup yields CDR1 SGHTA and CDR2 FQGTGA. This CDR3 has 13 amino acids. With 4 bases removed from V and 1 base from J, the gap between germline ends came to 6 bases. The CDR3 nucleotides read TGTGCCAGCAGCTCCTGGGGCACAGATACGCAGTATTTT. It yields the protein CASSSWGTDTQYF.

The rearrangement links TRBV7-6 to TRBJ2-3; 8 bases fit TRBD1. Germline CDR1 SGHVS, CDR2 FNYEAQ. The CDR3 sequence is 14 residues long. J was trimmed by 4 bases and V by 3 bases; bases with no gene match: 3. The CDR3 nucleotides read TGTGCCAGCAGCTTTGACAGGGGTGCAGATACGCAGTATTTT. It yields the protein CASSFDRGADTQYF.

This clonotype was recorded a few times. The chain links TRBV25-1 to TRBJ2-3; TRBD2 matches at 7 bases. The CDR3 consists of 18 residues. CDR1 is MGHDK and CDR2 is SYGVNS in the germline V gene. The V segment lost 0 bases and the J segment 3 bases; nucleotides outside the gene matches: 12. The CDR3 DNA follows: TGTGCCAGCAGTGAATATAAAGCGGGAATCGGGTTGACAGATACGCAGTATTTT. Translation: CASSEYKAGIGLTDTQYF.

This clonotype showed up just a few times. The rearrangement uses TRBV7-9 and TRBJ2-7; D might be TRBD1 (5 bases). The CDR3 sequence is 15 residues long. Germline V lookup: CDR1 SEHNR, CDR2 FQNEAQ (reference sequence). With 1 base removed from V and 2 bases from J, the gap between germline ends came to 12 bases. CDR3 sequence (DNA): TGTGCCAGCAGCTTAGGGGGCAGGGCTCCCTACGAGCAGTACTTC. Encoded protein: CASSLGGRAPYEQYF. The full variable domain, rest sourced from reference TRBV7-9 and TRBJ2-7, is DTGVSQNPRHKITKRGQNVTFRCDPISEHNRLYWYRQTLGQGPEFLTYFQNEAQLEKSRLLSDRFSAERPKGSFSTLEIQRTEQGDSAMYLCASSLGGRAPYEQYFGPGTRLTVT.

Of note for this clonotype: Germline and junction disagree at one end, which may indicate a read error. V is TRBV20-1 and J is TRBJ2-3; D perhaps matches TRBD2 (6 bases). Germline CDR1 reads DFQATT; CDR2 reads SNEGSKA (reference sequence). This CDR3 is 17 amino acids long. In nucleotides, the CDR3 is TGCTGTGCTAGAGATCGGTGGGCGGGGTGGTACACAGATACGCAGTATTTT. Translation: CCARDRWAGWYTDTQYF.

In its sample, this clonotype was seen many times. The rearrangement uses TRBV7-2 and TRBJ1-1; D perhaps matches TRBD1 (5 bases). The CDR3 has 14 residues. Germline lookup yields CDR1 SGHTA and CDR2 FQGNSA. The ends were cut back, 5 bases at V and 2 bases at J, with 12 bases in the middle. The CDR3 is CASSHWTTNTEAFF. The CDR3 DNA sequence: TGTGCCAGCAGCCATTGGACAACCAACACTGAAGCTTTCTTT.

This clonotype was seen only a few times. V usage is TRBV12-3 or TRBV12-4 and J usage is TRBJ2-2; 13 nucleotides agree with TRBD2. J was trimmed by 5 bases and V by 6 bases; bases with no gene match: 3. The CDR3 contains 15 residues. CDR3 residues: CASRGLAGPTGELFF. CDR3 bases: TGTGCCAGCAGGGGACTAGCGGGACCTACCGGGGAGCTGTTTTTT.

The rearrangement joins TRBV7-9 to TRBJ2-3; D possibly corresponds to TRBD2 (5 bases). Trimming took 5 bases from V and 0 from J, leaving 15 bases between them. The CDR3 spans 16 residues. Germline V gene sequence: CDR1 SEHNR, CDR2 FQNEAQ (reference sequence). The CDR3 DNA follows: TGTGCCAGCAGCGCCGGACTGGGCTTTAGCACAGATACGCAGTATTTT. Its translation is CASSAGLGFSTDTQYF.

The V and J genes are TRBV19 and TRBJ2-2; 7 bases are a match to TRBD2. Germline V CDR1 and CDR2: LNHDA, SQIVND (reference sequence). The CDR3 runs 13 residues. After removal of 11 bases from V and 0 bases from J, the junction contained 3 bases not matched to a gene. CDR3 sequence: CAGAGANTGELFF. In nucleotides, the CDR3 is TGTGCCGGGGCGGGGGCGAACACCGGGGAGCTGTTTTTT.

The rearrangement links TRBV20-1 to TRBJ1-2; 11 nucleotides match TRBD1. The length of the CDR3 is 13 residues. Germline values: CDR1 DFQATT, CDR2 SNEGSKA (reference sequence). Trimming took 3 bases from V and 3 from J; bases not matched to a gene: 0. The DNA for the CDR3 is TGCAGTGCTAGGGGACAGGGGGACTATGGCTACACCTTC. Protein: CSARGQGDYGYTF.

This clonotype was recorded at least ten times. V and J are TRBV4-1 and TRBJ2-2, with D perhaps assigned TRBD1 or TRBD2 (5 bases each). CDR3 length equals 15 residues. Germline V gene lookup returns CDR1 MGHRA and CDR2 YSYEKL. The V and J ends lost 0 bases and 3 bases respectively, with 8 bases between them. CDR3 sequence: CASSQDGAYTGELFF. The CDR3 nucleotides read TGCGCCAGCAGCCAAGACGGGGCGTACACCGGGGAGCTGTTTTTT.

This clonotype was seen a few times. The V and J genes are TRBV7-9 and TRBJ2-7; D tentatively fits TRBD1 or TRBD2 (5 bases each). Germline CDR1 SEHNR, CDR2 FQNEAQ (reference sequence). V was cut by 5 bases and J by 7 bases, with 12 bases left in between. This CDR3 is 12 amino acids long. CDR3 sequence (DNA): TGTGCCAGCAGCACCGGGGCGTTGGAGCAGTACTTC. Protein: CASSTGALEQYF.

In this sample, this clonotype turned up a few times. This chain links TRBV10-3 with TRBJ2-7; D uncertain. The CDR3 sequence is 13 residues long. Germline CDR1 is ENHRY and CDR2 is SYGVKD. V was trimmed by 4 bases and J by 0 bases, leaving 7 bases between them. In nucleotides, the CDR3 is TGTGCCATCAGTGGGGTTGGCTCCTACGAGCAGTACTTC. The encoded protein is CAISGVGSYEQYF.

This clonotype occurred a few times. In DNA, the CDR3 is TGTGCCAGCAGCCAAGACGGTGACGGCACAGATACGCAGTATTTT. Its translation: CASSQDGDGTDTQYF. This chain joins TRBV14 and TRBJ2-3, with no clear D. The V gene lost 0 bases and the J gene lost 1 base, with 8 bases spanning the gap. The CDR3 is 15 amino acids. Germline values: CDR1 SGHDN, CDR2 FVKESK. The entire variable domain, with the rest obtained from reference TRBV14 and TRBJ2-3, is as follows: EAGVTQFPSHSVIEKGQTVTLRCDPISGHDNLYWYRRVMGKEIKFLLHFVKESKQDESGMPNNRFLAERTGGTYSTLKVQPAELEDSGVYFCASSQDGDGTDTQYFGPGTRLTVL.

This clonotype was recorded at least ten times. The rearrangement uses TRBV12-3 or TRBV12-4 and TRBJ1-2, with 8 bases fitting TRBD1. V shed 4 bases, J shed 4 bases, and the junction held 2 bases outside the gene matches. This CDR3 spans 13 amino acids. The CDR3 sequence: CASSSQGAYGYTF. CDR3 nucleotide sequence: TGTGCCAGCAGTTCCCAGGGGGCCTATGGCTACACCTTC.

This rearrangement joins TRBV20-1 to TRBJ2-3; 10 bases map to TRBD2. The CDR3 runs to 16 residues. Looked up from germline, CDR1 is DFQATT and CDR2 is SNEGSKA (reference sequence). J was trimmed by 5 bases and V by 0 bases; bases with no gene match: 8. DNA of the CDR3: TGCAGTGCTAGAGATCTCCGAGCGGGAGGGTTAGATACGCAGTATTTT. It codes for CSARDLRAGGLDTQYF.

The chain carries TRBV5-5 and TRBJ2-1, with a possible D match to TRBD1 (6 bases). Trimming pared 1 base from V and 3 bases from J, leaving 11 bases between. The CDR3 covers 15 residues. Germline V gives CDR1 SGHKS, CDR2 YYEKEE (reference sequence). Written as DNA, the CDR3 is TGTGCCAGCAGCTTGACCACAGGGATCTACAATGAGCAGTTCTTC. It is translated as CASSLTTGIYNEQFF. The whole variable domain, filled in from reference TRBV5-5 and TRBJ2-1, reads DAGVTQSPTHLIKTRGQQVTLRCSPISGHKSVSWYQQVLGQGPQFIFQYYEKEERGRGNFPDRFSARQFPNYSSELNVNALLLGDSALYLCASSLTTGIYNEQFFGPGTRLTVL.

This chain uses TRBV12-3 or TRBV12-4 with TRBJ2-6; 8 bases align to TRBD1. The CDR3 totals 19 residues. With 2 bases clipped from V and 2 bases from J, the junction kept 11 bases outside the gene matches. The CDR3 DNA reads TGTGCCAGCAGTTTACGCCGCAGGGGGCTATCTACTGGGGCCAACGTCCTGACTTTC. Translating gives CASSLRRRGLSTGANVLTF.

This clonotype was seen only a few times. The gene calls are TRBV12-3 or TRBV12-4 and TRBJ2-6, with a weak D call TRBD1 (6 bases). The V end lost 6 bases, the J end lost 4 bases, and 16 bases lay between the germline ends. The CDR3 spans 16 residues. CDR3: CASSPTGTAGANVLTF. CDR3 nucleotides: TGTGCCAGCAGCCCAACAGGGACGGCAGGGGCCAACGTCCTGACTTTC.

This clonotype has more than one count but fewer than ten. V usage is TRBV29-1 and J usage is TRBJ2-3; weak D call: TRBD1 (5 bases). Germline CDR1 is SQVTM and CDR2 is ANQGSEA. Trimming cost V 2 bases and J 3 bases, with 12 bases left between them. CDR3 length equals 14 residues. CDR3 sequence reads: CSVEQSGFTDTQYF. The CDR3 nucleotides are TGCAGCGTTGAACAATCAGGGTTTACAGATACGCAGTATTTT.

This clonotype came up a few times. The chain carries TRBV20-1 and TRBJ2-7, with TRBD1 matching 8 bases. The J segment lost 5 bases and the V segment lost 7 bases, leaving 13 bases of the junction unmatched. The CDR3 consists of 14 residues. CDR1 and CDR2 (germline): DFQATT, SNEGSKA (reference sequence). The CDR3 region has the DNA TGCAGTGTTACTCAGGGGGCGACCCCCCACGAGCAGTACTTC. Its protein is CSVTQGATPHEQYF.

This clonotype was seen many times. This sequence joins TRBV24-1 and TRBJ1-5; a possible D gene is TRBD1 (6 bases). Germline values: CDR1 KGHDR, CDR2 SFDVKD. The germline V and J ends were trimmed by 4 bases and 2 bases, with 8 bases remaining between them. The CDR3 is 14 residues long. Written as DNA, the CDR3 is TGTGCCACCAGTGACAACAGGGGCAATCAGCCCCAGCATTTT. Translation gives CATSDNRGNQPQHF.

Only a few counts were recorded for this clonotype. Just one base apart from a much larger clone, this may be a read error. The chain recombines TRBV25-1 with TRBJ2-7; D is uncertain. CDR3 length equals 14 residues. CDR1 is MGHDK, CDR2 SYGVNS, per germline. CDR3 sequence: CVSSVEDGAYEQYF. The CDR3 DNA sequence: TGTGTCAGCAGTGTAGAGGACGGAGCCTACGAGCAGTACTTC.

This clonotype was counted between two and nine times. J is TRBJ2-1 and V is TRBV24-1, with 10 bases lining up with TRBD2. V dropped 4 bases and J dropped 0; count of bases not matched to a gene: 5. Germline V gene data show CDR1 as KGHDR and CDR2 as SFDVKD. This CDR3 is built from 17 residues. Written as DNA, the CDR3 is TGTGCCACCAGTGACCCCGGGACTAGCGTCTCCTACAATGAGCAGTTCTTC. This sequence encodes CATSDPGTSVSYNEQFF.

The chain uses TRBV7-2 and TRBJ2-1; 9 nucleotides line up with TRBD1. CDR3 length: 14 amino acids. The trim removed 3 bases at V and 5 bases at J, leaving 2 bases unmatched. CDR1 and CDR2 from the germline V gene are SGHTA and FQGNSA. The CDR3 loop reads CASSLGQGHNEQFF. CDR3 coding DNA: TGTGCCAGCAGCTTGGGACAGGGACACAATGAGCAGTTCTTC.

This clonotype was detected a few times. The chain links TRBV11-2 to TRBJ2-1; D gene uncertain. Germline assignment: CDR1 SGHAT and CDR2 FQNNGV. Trimming took off 6 bases at V and 6 bases at J, with 6 bases between the two ends. CDR3 length: 11 amino acids. This chain's CDR3 is CASRTANEQFF. The DNA for the CDR3 is TGTGCCAGCAGAACCGCCAATGAGCAGTTCTTC.

V is TRBV6-2 or TRBV6-3 and J is TRBJ2-7; D may be TRBD2 (6 bases). Germline CDR1 and CDR2: MNHEY and SVGEGT. This CDR3 is built from 16 residues. V shed 2 bases and J shed 3 bases, with 17 bases lying between them. The CDR3 spells CASSYPISAGSYEQYF. The CDR3 coding sequence is TGTGCCAGCAGTTACCCAATATCGGCGGGGAGCTACGAGCAGTACTTC.

This chain joins TRBV7-6 and TRBJ1-1, with 9 bases lining up with TRBD1. This CDR3 is 19 amino acids long. Trimming at V came to 1 base and at J to 0 bases, leaving 12 bases not matched to a gene. CDR1 and CDR2 (germline): SGHVS, FNYEAQ. In DNA form, the CDR3 reads TGTGCCAGCAGCTTAGATATCGGGACAGGGTATAATCTGAACACTGAAGCTTTCTTT. Translated, it gives CASSLDIGTGYNLNTEAFF.